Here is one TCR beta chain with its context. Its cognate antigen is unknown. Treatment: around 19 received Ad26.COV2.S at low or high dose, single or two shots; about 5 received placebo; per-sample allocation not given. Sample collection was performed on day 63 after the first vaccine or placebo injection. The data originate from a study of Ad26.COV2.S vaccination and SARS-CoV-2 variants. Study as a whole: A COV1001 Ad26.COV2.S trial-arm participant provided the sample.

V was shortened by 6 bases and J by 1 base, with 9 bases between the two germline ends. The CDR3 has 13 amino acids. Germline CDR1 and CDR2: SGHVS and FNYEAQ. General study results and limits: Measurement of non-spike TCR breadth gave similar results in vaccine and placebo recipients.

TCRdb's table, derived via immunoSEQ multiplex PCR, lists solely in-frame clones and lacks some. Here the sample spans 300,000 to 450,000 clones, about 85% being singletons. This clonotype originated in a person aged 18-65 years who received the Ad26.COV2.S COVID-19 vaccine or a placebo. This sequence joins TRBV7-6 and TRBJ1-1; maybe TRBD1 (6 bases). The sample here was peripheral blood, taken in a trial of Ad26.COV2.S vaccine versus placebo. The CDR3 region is CASRRGRNTEAFF. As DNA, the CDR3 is TGTGCCAGCAGAAGGGGGAGGAACACTGAAGCTTTCTTT.